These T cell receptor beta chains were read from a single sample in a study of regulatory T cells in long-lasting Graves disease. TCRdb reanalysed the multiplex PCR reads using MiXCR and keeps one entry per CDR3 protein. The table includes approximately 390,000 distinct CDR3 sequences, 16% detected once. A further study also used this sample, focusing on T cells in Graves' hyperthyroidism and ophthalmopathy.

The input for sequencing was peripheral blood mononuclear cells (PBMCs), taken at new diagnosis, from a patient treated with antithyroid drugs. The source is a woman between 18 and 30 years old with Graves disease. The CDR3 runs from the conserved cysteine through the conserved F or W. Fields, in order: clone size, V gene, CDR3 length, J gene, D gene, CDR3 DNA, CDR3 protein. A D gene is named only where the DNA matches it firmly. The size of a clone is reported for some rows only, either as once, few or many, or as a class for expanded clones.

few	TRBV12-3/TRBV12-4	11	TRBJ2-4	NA	TGTGCCAGCAGTCATAGGGACATTCAGTACTTC	CASSHRDIQYF
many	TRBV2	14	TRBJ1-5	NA	TGTGCCAGCAGTGAAGAGCAGACTATCTCAATCAAGCATTTT	CASSEEQTISIKHF
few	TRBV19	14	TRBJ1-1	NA	TGTGCCAGTAGTATCGGGCAAGGGAACACTGAAGCTTTCTTT	CASSIGQGNTEAFF
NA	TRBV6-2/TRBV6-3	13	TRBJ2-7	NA	TGTGCCGCAGCCTTAGAAAGGTTTTACGAGCAGTACTTC	CAAALERFYEQYF
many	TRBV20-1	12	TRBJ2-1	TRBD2	TGCAGTGCTAGAGATCTTAGCGGGGCGCAGTTCTTC	CSARDLSGAQFF
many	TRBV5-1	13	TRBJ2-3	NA	TGCGCCAGCAGTGGTGGGGACACAGATACGCAGTATTTT	CASSGGDTDTQYF
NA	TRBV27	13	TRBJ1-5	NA	TGTGCCAGCAGTTTCAGGGACAATCAGCCCCAGCATTTT	CASSFRDNQPQHF
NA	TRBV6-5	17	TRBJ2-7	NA	TGTGCCAGCAGTTACTCGCCTACCAGCGGGCCCGTTTTTGAGCAGTACTTC	CASSYSPTSGPVFEQYF
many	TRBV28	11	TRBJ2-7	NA	TGTGCCAGCAGCACCGGCTACGAGCAGTACTTC	CASSTGYEQYF
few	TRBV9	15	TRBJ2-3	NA	TGTGCCAGCAGCGCATCAGGGGTATCCACAGATACGCAGTATTTT	CASSASGVSTDTQYF
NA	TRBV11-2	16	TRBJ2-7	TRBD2	TGTGCCAGCAGCTTGCGGACTAGCGGGGACGCCTACGAGCAGTACTTC	CASSLRTSGDAYEQYF
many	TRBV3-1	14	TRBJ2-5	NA	TGTGCCAGCAGTCGAGCGGCCAACCAAGAGACCCAGTACTTC	CASSRAANQETQYF
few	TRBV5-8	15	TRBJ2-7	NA	TGTGCCGGCAGCTTGCGCCCGACAGGTCTAAACGAGCAGTACTTC	CAGSLRPTGLNEQYF
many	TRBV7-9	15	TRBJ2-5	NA	TGTGCCAGCAGCTTGTCAGGGGCCCCCCCAGAGACCCAGTACTTC	CASSLSGAPPETQYF
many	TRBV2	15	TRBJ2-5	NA	TGTGCCAGCAGTGAACTGGCGGAGGGGGAGGAGACCCAGTACTTC	CASSELAEGEETQYF
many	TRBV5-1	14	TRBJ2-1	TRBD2	TGCGCCAGCAGCGTTAGCGGGAGTTTCCATGAGCAGTTCTTC	CASSVSGSFHEQFF
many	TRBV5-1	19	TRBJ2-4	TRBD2	TGCGCCAGCAGCCCGGGACTAGCGGACTACCTGGGGGCCAAAAACATTCAGTACTTC	CASSPGLADYLGAKNIQYF